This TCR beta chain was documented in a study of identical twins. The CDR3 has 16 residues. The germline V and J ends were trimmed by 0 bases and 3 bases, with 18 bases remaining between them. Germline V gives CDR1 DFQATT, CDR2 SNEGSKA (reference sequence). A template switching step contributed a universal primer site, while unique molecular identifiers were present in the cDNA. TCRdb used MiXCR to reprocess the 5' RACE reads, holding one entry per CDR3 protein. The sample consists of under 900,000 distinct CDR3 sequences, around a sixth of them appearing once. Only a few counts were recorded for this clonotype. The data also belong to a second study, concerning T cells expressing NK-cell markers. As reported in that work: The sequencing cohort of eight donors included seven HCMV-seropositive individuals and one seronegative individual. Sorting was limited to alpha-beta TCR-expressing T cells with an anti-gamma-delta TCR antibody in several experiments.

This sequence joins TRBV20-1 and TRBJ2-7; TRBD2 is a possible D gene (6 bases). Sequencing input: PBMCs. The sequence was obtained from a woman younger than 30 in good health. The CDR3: CSARDVTLARNYEQYF. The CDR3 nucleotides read TGCAGTGCTAGAGATGTTACCCTAGCGAGAAACTACGAGCAGTACTTC.